This record looks at one T cell receptor (beta chain) sequence and its context. The sample belongs to a study of blood T cell repertoires in COVID-19. Study overall: Samples taken during acute and convalescent COVID-19 were collected in the United States, Italy and Spain.

Trimming left V 8 bases short and J 0 bases short, with 11 bases between. CDR3 length equals 13 residues. Germline V gene data show CDR1 as SNHLY and CDR2 as FYNNEI. TCRdb keeps only in-frame clones here, not all; method: immunoSEQ multiplex PCR. Of 250,000 to 400,000 clones listed, 90% are singletons. This sequence was found in a woman aged 25 to 39 with COVID-19, enrolled during active disease. The sample comprised peripheral blood. V and J are TRBV2 and TRBJ2-7; D is perhaps TRBD1 (6 bases). The CDR3 protein is CASHRQVSYEQYF. The CDR3, as DNA: TGTGCCAGCCATCGACAGGTCTCCTACGAGCAGTACTTC.